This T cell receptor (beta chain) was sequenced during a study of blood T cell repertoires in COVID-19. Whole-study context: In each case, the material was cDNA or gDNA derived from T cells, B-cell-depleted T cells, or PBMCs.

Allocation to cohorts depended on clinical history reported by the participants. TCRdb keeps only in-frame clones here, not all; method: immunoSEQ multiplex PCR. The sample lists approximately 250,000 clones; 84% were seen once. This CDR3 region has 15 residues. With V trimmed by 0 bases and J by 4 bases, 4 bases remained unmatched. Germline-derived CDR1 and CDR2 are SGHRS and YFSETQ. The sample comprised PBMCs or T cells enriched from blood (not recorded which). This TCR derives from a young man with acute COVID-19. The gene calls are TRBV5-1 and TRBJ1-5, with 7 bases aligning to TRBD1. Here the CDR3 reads CASSLEGQWNQPQHF. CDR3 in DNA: TGCGCCAGCAGCTTGGAGGGACAGTGGAATCAGCCCCAGCATTTT.